This TCR beta chain is from a study of T-cell memory formation after mild COVID-19. V dropped 1 base and J dropped 3 bases, with 6 bases sitting between them. The CDR3 length is 13 residues. TCR alpha and TCR beta cDNA libraries carrying sample barcodes and UMIs came from 5'RACE with constant-segment primers. In TCRdb, the 5' RACE reads were re-called with MiXCR into one record per CDR3 protein. The repertoire holds roughly 610,000 distinct CDR3 sequences, with 17% as singletons. The chain combines TRBV12-3 or TRBV12-4 with TRBJ1-1; D gene ambiguous. The sample was PBMCs or a T cell subset sorted from them (not recorded which). The TCR comes from an adult woman who had mild COVID-19 (a few samples of this study predate the infection). Cell type and time point are not known. The CDR3: CASSLGVDTEAFF. CDR3 DNA sequence: TGTGCCAGCAGTTTAGGTGTGGACACTGAAGCTTTCTTT.